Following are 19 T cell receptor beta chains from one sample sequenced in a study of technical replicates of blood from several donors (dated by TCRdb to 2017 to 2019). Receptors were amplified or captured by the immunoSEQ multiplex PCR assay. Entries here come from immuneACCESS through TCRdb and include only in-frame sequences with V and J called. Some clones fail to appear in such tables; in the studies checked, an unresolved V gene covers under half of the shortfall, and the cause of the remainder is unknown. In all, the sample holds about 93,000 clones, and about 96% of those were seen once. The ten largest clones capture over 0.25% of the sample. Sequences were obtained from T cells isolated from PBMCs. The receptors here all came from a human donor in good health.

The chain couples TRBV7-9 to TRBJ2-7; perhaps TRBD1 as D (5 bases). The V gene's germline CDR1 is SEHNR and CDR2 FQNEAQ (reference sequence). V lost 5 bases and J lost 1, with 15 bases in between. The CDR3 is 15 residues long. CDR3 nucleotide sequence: TGTGCCAGCAGCCCAAGGACAAGTGGATCCTACGAGCAGTACTTC. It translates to CASSPRTSGSYEQYF. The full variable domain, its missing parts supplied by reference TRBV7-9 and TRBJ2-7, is DTGVSQNPRHKITKRGQNVTFRCDPISEHNRLYWYRQTLGQGPEFLTYFQNEAQLEKSRLLSDRFSAERPKGSFSTLEIQRTEQGDSAMYLCASSPRTSGSYEQYFGPGTRLTVT.

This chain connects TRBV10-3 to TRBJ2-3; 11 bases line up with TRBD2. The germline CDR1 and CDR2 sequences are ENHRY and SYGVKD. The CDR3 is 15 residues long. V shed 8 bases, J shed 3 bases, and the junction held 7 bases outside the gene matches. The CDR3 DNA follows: TGTGCCATCGGGCGACTAGCGGGACCTACAGATACGCAGTATTTT. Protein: CAIGRLAGPTDTQYF.

CDR3 nucleotides: TGTGCCTCGACTTATAGCGGGGCGAACACCGGGGAGCTGTTTTTT. Translation gives CASTYSGANTGELFF. The rearrangement uses TRBV9 and TRBJ2-2; TRBD2 agrees at 8 bases. The J segment lost 0 bases and the V segment lost 10 bases, leaving 8 bases of the junction unmatched. This CDR3 is 15 amino acids long. Looked up from germline, CDR1 is SGDLS and CDR2 is YYNGEE.

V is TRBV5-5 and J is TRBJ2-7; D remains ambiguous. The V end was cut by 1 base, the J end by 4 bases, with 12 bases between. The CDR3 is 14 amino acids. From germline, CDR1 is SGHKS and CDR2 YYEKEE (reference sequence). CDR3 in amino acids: CASSLSLEEYEQYF. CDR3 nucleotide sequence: TGTGCCAGCAGCTTGAGTCTAGAGGAGTACGAGCAGTACTTC.

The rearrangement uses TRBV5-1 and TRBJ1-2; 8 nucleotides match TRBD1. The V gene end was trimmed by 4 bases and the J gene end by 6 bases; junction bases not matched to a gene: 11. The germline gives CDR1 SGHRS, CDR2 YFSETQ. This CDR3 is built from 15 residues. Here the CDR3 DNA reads TGCGCCAGCAGCCAAACCTCGACAGGGGCGAATGGCTACACCTTC. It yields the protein CASSQTSTGANGYTF.

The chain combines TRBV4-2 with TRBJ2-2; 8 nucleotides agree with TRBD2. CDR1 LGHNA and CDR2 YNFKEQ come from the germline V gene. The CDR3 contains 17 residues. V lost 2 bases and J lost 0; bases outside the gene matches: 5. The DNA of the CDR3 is TGTGCCAGCAGCCAAAGGACTAGCTACACGAACACCGGGGAGCTGTTTTTT. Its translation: CASSQRTSYTNTGELFF.

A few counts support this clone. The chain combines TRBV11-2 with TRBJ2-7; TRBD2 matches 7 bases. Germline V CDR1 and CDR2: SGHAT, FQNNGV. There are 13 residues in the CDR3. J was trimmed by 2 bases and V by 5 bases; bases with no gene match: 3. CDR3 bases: TGTGCCAGCAGCCCACGGGAGGCCTACGAGCAGTACTTC. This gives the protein CASSPREAYEQYF.

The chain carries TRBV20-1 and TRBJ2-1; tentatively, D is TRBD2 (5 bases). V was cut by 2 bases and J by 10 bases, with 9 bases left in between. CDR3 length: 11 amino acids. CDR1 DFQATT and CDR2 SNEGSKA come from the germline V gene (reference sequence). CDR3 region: CSARSSGEQFF. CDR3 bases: TGCAGTGCTAGAAGCAGCGGCGAGCAGTTCTTC.

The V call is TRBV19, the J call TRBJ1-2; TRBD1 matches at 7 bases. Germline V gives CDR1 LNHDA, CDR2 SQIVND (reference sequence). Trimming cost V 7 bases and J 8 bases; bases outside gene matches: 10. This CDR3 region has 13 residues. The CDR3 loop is CASTLDRVGGYTF. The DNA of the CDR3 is TGTGCCAGTACCCTCGACAGGGTGGGGGGCTACACCTTC.

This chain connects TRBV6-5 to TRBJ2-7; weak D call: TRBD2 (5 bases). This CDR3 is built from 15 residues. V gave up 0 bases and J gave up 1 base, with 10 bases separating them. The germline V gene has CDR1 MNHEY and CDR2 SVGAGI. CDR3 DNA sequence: TGTGCCAGCAGTTACTCACTAGTTGGGTCCTACGAGCAGTACTTC. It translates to CASSYSLVGSYEQYF.

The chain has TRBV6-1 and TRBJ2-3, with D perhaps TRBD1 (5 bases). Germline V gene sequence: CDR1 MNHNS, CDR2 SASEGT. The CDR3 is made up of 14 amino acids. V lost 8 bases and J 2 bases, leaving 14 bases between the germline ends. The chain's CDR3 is CASLWGPLTDTQYF. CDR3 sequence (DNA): TGTGCCAGCCTGTGGGGCCCCCTCACAGATACGCAGTATTTT.

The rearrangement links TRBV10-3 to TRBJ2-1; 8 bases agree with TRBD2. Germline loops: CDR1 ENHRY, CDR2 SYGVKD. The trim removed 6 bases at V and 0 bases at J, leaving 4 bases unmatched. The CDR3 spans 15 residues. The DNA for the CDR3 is TGTGCCATCAGCGGGGGGGAGAGCTCCTACAATGAGCAGTTCTTC. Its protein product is CAISGGESSYNEQFF.

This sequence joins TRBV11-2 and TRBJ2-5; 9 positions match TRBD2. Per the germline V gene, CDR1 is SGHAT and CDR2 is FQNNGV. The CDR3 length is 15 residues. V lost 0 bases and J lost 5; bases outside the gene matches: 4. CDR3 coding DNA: TGTGCCAGCAGCTTAGATGCGGGAGGGCGCGAGACCCAGTACTTC. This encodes CASSLDAGGRETQYF.

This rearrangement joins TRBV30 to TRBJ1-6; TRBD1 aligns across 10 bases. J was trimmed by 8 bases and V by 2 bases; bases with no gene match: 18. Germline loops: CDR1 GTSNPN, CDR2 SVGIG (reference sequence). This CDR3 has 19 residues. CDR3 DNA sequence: TGTGCCTGGAGTCCGACACCGGGACAGGGGCGGCTGATACATTCACCCCTCCACTTT. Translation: CAWSPTPGQGRLIHSPLHF.

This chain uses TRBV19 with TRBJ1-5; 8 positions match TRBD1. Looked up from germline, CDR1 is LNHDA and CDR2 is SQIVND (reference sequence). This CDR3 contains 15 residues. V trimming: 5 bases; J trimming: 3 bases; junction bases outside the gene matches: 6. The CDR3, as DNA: TGTGCCAGTAGTGCCGGGACAGGATCCAATCAGCCCCAGCATTTT. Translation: CASSAGTGSNQPQHF.

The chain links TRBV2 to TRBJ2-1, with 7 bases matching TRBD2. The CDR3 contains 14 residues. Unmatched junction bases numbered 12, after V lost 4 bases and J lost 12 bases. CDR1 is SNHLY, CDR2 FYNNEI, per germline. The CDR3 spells CASSVWGSSGGQFF. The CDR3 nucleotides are TGTGCCAGCAGTGTATGGGGGTCTAGCGGAGGGCAGTTCTTC.

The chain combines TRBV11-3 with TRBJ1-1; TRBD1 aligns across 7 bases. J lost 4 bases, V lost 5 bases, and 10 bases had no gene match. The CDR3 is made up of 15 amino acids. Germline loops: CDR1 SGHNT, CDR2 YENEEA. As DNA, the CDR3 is TGTGCCAGCAGCCAGACCAGGGGGGAGAGCACTGAAGCTTTCTTT. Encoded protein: CASSQTRGESTEAFF.

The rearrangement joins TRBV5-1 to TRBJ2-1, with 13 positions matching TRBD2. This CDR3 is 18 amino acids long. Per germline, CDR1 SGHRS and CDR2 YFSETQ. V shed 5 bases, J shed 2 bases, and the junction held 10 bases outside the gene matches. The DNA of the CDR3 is TGCGCCAGCAGTTCGACGGGACTAGCGGGATCAGCCTACAATGAGCAGTTCTTC. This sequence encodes CASSSTGLAGSAYNEQFF. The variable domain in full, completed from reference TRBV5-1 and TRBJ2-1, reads KAGVTQTPRYLIKTRGQQVTLSCSPISGHRSVSWYQQTPGQGLQFLFEYFSETQRNKGNFPGRFSGRQFSNSRSEMNVSTLELGDSALYLCASSSTGLAGSAYNEQFFGPGTRLTVL.

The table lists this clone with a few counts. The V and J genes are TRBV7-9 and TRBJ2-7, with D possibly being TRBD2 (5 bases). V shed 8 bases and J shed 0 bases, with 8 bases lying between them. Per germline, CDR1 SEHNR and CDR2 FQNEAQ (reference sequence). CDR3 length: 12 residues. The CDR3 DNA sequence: TGTGCCAGCGGCCGGGACTCCTACGAGCAGTACTTC. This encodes CASGRDSYEQYF.